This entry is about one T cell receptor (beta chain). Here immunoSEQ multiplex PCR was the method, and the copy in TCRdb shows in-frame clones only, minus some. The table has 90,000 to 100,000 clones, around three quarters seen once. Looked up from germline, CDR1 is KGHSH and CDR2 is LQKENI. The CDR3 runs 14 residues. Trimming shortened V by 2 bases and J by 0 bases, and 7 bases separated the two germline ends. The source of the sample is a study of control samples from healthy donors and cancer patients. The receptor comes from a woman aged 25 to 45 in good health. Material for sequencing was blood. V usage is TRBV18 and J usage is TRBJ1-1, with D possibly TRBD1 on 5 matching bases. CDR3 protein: CASSPAGLNTEAFF. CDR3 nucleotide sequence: TGTGCCAGCTCACCAGCAGGGTTGAACACTGAAGCTTTCTTT. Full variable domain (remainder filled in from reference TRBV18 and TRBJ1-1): NAGVMQNPRHLVRRRGQEARLRCSPMKGHSHVYWYRQLPEEGLKFMVYLQKENIIDESGMPKERFSAEFPKEGPSILRIQQVVRGDSAAYFCASSPAGLNTEAFFGQGTRLTVV.